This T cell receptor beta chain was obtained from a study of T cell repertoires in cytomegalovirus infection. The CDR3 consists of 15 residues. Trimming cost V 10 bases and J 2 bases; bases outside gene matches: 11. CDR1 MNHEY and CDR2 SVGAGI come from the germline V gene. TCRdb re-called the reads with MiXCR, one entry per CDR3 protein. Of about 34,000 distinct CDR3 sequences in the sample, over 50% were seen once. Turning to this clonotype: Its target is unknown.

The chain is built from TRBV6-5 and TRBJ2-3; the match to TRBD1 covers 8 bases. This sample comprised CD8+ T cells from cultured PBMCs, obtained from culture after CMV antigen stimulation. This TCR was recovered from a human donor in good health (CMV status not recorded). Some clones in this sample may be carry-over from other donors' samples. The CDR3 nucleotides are TGTGCCACCATTGACAGGGGATTGATCACAGATACGCAGTATTTT. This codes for CATIDRGLITDTQYF.